A single sample gave rise to the 17 T cell receptor beta chains below, sequenced in a study of T-cell reconstitution after alpha-beta-depleted transplantation in children. Preparing the TCRbeta library involved the use of unique molecular identifiers. TCRdb independently ran MiXCR on the PCR reads; one entry per CDR3 protein. This sample has over 150,000 distinct CDR3 sequences, with approximately 12% found just once. Material: PBMCs, obtained before TCRalphabeta/CD19-depleted stem cell transplant. These TCRs come from a boy younger than 10 with acute myeloid leukemia, due to receive a stem cell transplant.

This clonotype came up many times. The chain joins TRBV6-2 or TRBV6-3 to TRBJ2-1; D not certain. Per germline, CDR1 MNHEY and CDR2 SVGEGT. The V end was cut by 8 bases, the J end by 5 bases, with 19 bases between. The CDR3 has 15 residues. This chain's CDR3 is CASRNPKIPDNEQFF. Here the CDR3 DNA reads TGTGCCAGCCGGAACCCCAAAATCCCCGACAATGAGCAGTTCTTC.

On this clonotype: A read error is possible here, since a much larger clone lies one base away. V usage is TRBV14 and J usage is TRBJ2-3; 9 bases are shared with TRBD2. The CDR3 sequence is 17 residues long. Germline CDR1 is SGHDN and CDR2 is FVKESK. V shed 0 bases and J 4 bases; nucleotides not matched to a gene: 8. CDR3 sequence: CASSQELVAGVADTQYF. CDR3 in DNA: TGTGCCAGCAGCCAAGAACTCGTAGCGGGAGTGGCAGATACGCAGTATTTT. The full variable domain, its missing parts supplied by reference TRBV14 and TRBJ2-3, is EAGVTQFPSHSVIEKGQTVTLRCDPISGHDNLYWYRRVMGKEIKFLLHFVKESKQDESGMPNNRFLAERTGGTYSTLKVQPAELEDSGVYFCASSQELVAGVADTQYFGPGTRLTVL.

Ten or more counts support this clonotype. V gene TRBV11-2 combines with J gene TRBJ2-1, with 8 positions matching TRBD2. The CDR3 spans 16 residues. The germline gives CDR1 SGHAT, CDR2 FQNNGV. The V and J ends lost 6 bases and 8 bases, in that order; junction bases with no gene match: 15. CDR3: CASSISRSGGLDEQFF. DNA for the CDR3: TGTGCCAGCAGTATATCAAGGAGCGGGGGTCTGGATGAGCAGTTCTTC.

At least ten counts were recorded for this clonotype. The V and J genes are TRBV12-5 and TRBJ2-1; 11 nucleotides line up with TRBD2. The CDR3 is 17 amino acids. Germline V gene data show CDR1 as LGHNT and CDR2 as FRNRAP. The junction had 10 bases not matched to a gene; V was cut back by 2 bases and J by 7 bases. CDR3 sequence: CASGLSAGTSGPNEQFF. The CDR3 nucleotides are TGTGCTAGTGGTTTGAGTGCTGGGACTAGCGGACCTAATGAGCAGTTCTTC.

At least ten counts were recorded for this clonotype. DNA of the CDR3: TGTGCCGGCGGGGCCCTAACATCCTACAATGAGCAGTTCTTC. Amino acids: CAGGALTSYNEQFF. This sequence joins TRBV5-6 and TRBJ2-1, with D perhaps TRBD2 (6 bases). Germline V gives CDR1 SGHDT, CDR2 YYEEEE. This CDR3 has 14 residues. Deletions cut 10 bases from V and 1 base from J, with 15 bases between.

This clonotype was picked up many times. V is TRBV3-1 and J is TRBJ2-1, with 13 bases lining up with TRBD2. The germline V gene encodes CDR1 LGHDT and CDR2 YNNKEL (reference sequence). J was trimmed by 9 bases and V by 4 bases; bases with no gene match: 3. The CDR3 is made up of 14 amino acids. Here the CDR3 reads CASSPRTSGSEQFF. CDR3 sequence (DNA): TGTGCCAGCAGCCCCAGGACTAGCGGGAGTGAGCAGTTCTTC.

This clonotype came up many times. The CDR3 region is CASSEVAGGNTEAFF. CDR3 nucleotide sequence: TGTGCCAGCAGTGAAGTCGCAGGGGGGAACACTGAAGCTTTCTTT. The chain has TRBV2 and TRBJ1-1; 7 bases fit TRBD1. The CDR3 sequence is 15 residues long. V was clipped by 1 base and J by 1 base; unmatched bases: 3. Germline lookup yields CDR1 SNHLY and CDR2 FYNNEI.

This clonotype was picked up many times. The chain is built from TRBV3-1 and TRBJ2-5; D is ambiguous. The germline gives CDR1 LGHDT, CDR2 YNNKEL (reference sequence). With 4 bases removed from V and 2 bases from J, the gap between germline ends came to 8 bases. The CDR3 totals 13 residues. CDR3 sequence: CASSRIAQETQYF. DNA of the CDR3: TGTGCCAGCAGCCGGATAGCTCAAGAGACCCAGTACTTC.

This clonotype was seen repeatedly, ten times or more. The chain has TRBV27 and TRBJ2-5; D is uncertain. Germline CDR1 reads MNHEY; CDR2 reads SMNVEV (reference sequence). This CDR3 is built from 14 residues. Trimming took 4 bases from V and 2 from J, leaving 11 bases between them. The CDR3 coding sequence is TGTGCCAGCAGTTGGGCGGACCGACAAGAGACCCAGTACTTC. Translation: CASSWADRQETQYF.

This clonotype was counted at least ten times. The genes are TRBV20-1 and TRBJ2-3; the D gene is possibly TRBD2 (6 bases). This CDR3 has 13 amino acids. Per the germline V gene, CDR1 is DFQATT and CDR2 is SNEGSKA (reference sequence). Trimming took 3 bases from V and 6 from J, leaving 13 bases between them. For the CDR3, the DNA is TGCAGTGCTAGGGGAGGAGGGGTGGATACGCAGTATTTT. It codes for CSARGGGVDTQYF.

This clonotype came up many times. One end of the junction fails to match germline, which may point to a read error. The chain links TRBV7-7 to TRBJ2-1, with 7 bases aligning to TRBD1. Germline CDR1 and CDR2: SSHAT and FNYEAQ (reference sequence). The CDR3 covers 15 residues. This chain's CDR3 is CASSSDRARPGEQFF. The CDR3 DNA reads TGTGCTAGCAGCTCCGACAGGGCGAGACCCGGTGAGCAGTTCTTC.

This clonotype has ten or more counts. The rearrangement joins TRBV25-1 to TRBJ2-3; D gene uncertain. The CDR3 sequence is 12 residues long. Trimming removed 6 bases at V and 0 bases at J, with 4 bases between. Germline V CDR1 and CDR2: MGHDK, SYGVNS. CDR3: CASSISTDTQYF. The CDR3 nucleotides are TGTGCCAGCAGCATCAGCACAGATACGCAGTATTTT. Using reference TRBV25-1 and TRBJ2-3 for the parts outside the CDR3, the full variable domain is EADIYQTPRYLVIGTGKKITLECSQTMGHDKMYWYQQDPGMELHLIHYSYGVNSTEKGDLSSESTVSRIRTEHFPLTLESARPSHTSQYLCASSISTDTQYFGPGTRLTVL.

This clonotype was seen at least ten times. The chain carries TRBV15 and TRBJ1-5; TRBD1 might be the D (6 bases). V dropped 1 base and J dropped 2 bases, with 6 bases sitting between them. The germline gives CDR1 LNHNV, CDR2 YYDKDF (reference sequence). CDR3 length: 14 residues. Written as DNA, the CDR3 is TGTGCCACCAGCAGAGGACAGGGCAATCAGCCCCAGCATTTT. As protein: CATSRGQGNQPQHF.

This clonotype appeared many times. The gene calls are TRBV6-1 and TRBJ2-1; 13 bases agree with TRBD2. V shed 6 bases and J 4 bases; nucleotides not matched to a gene: 6. The CDR3 has 16 residues. In germline, CDR1 is MNHNS, CDR2 SASEGT. The CDR3 sequence: CASSQTSGGHYNEQFF. The CDR3 region has the DNA TGTGCCAGCAGCCAGACTAGCGGGGGGCATTACAATGAGCAGTTCTTC.

At least ten counts were recorded for this clonotype. This sequence joins TRBV20-1 and TRBJ1-2; D is unresolved. Germline V gene data show CDR1 as DFQATT and CDR2 as SNEGSKA (reference sequence). V gave up 3 bases and J gave up 8 bases, with 13 bases separating them. CDR3 length equals 12 residues. The CDR3 region has the DNA TGCAGTGCTAGGGAGAGGTTTTGGGGCTACACCTTC. It is translated as CSARERFWGYTF.

The sample holds many counts of this clonotype. The chain uses TRBV9 and TRBJ2-2; tentatively, D is TRBD2 (6 bases). CDR3 size: 14 residues. Between the trimmed V and J ends, which lost 0 bases and 9 bases, there was a span of 12 bases. Germline V gives CDR1 SGDLS, CDR2 YYNGEE. The CDR3 is CASSVDGGLRELFF. The CDR3 nucleotides read TGTGCCAGCAGCGTAGACGGGGGTTTAAGGGAGCTGTTTTTT.

The gene calls are TRBV6-1 and TRBJ2-2, with TRBD2 matching 10 bases. The V segment lost 7 bases and the J segment 6 bases; nucleotides outside the gene matches: 11. This CDR3 has 16 residues. Germline loops: CDR1 MNHNS, CDR2 SASEGT. The CDR3 loop reads CASTYRQTSGSGELFF. The CDR3 DNA follows: TGTGCCAGCACCTACCGACAGACTAGCGGGTCCGGGGAGCTGTTTTTT.